These 20 T cell receptor beta chains were sequenced from one sample in a study of blood T cell repertoires in COVID-19. Measured with immunoSEQ multiplex PCR; TCRdb has only the in-frame clones, and not every one. The sample contains over 80,000 clones, 79% of which appear only once. Source material: peripheral blood. These receptors were obtained from an elderly woman with active or convalescent COVID-19.

CDR3 region: CASSLSTGLVLPDTQYF. The CDR3, as DNA: TGTGCCAGCAGTTTATCTACGGGACTAGTGCTCCCAGATACGCAGTATTTT. The chain links TRBV27 to TRBJ2-3, with 8 bases identical to TRBD2. CDR3 length equals 17 residues. Trimming removed 0 bases from V and 4 bases from J; junction bases left unmatched: 9. Germline V gives CDR1 MNHEY, CDR2 SMNVEV (reference sequence).

The gene calls are TRBV2 and TRBJ2-3; 14 nucleotides line up with TRBD2. CDR1 is SNHLY, CDR2 FYNNEI, per germline. The CDR3 is 20 residues long. V lost 5 bases and J lost 2; bases outside the gene matches: 15. CDR3 coding DNA: TGTGCCAGCAGTTACCGGACTAGCGGGAGGACCTCCACCGTCACAGATACGCAGTATTTT. Its translation is CASSYRTSGRTSTVTDTQYF.

In the case of this clone: This sample includes further DNA sequences coding for the same CDR3. The CDR3 region is CASRDSSYNEQFF. CDR3 nucleotide sequence: TGTGCCAGCCGGGACAGCTCCTACAATGAGCAGTTCTTC. This chain links TRBV19 with TRBJ2-1, with TRBD1 identical over 7 bases. Germline CDR1 is LNHDA and CDR2 is SQIVND (reference sequence). V lost 9 bases, J lost 0 bases, and 2 bases stayed unmatched. CDR3 length: 13 amino acids.

The chain links TRBV29-1 to TRBJ2-1, with TRBD1 identical over 9 bases. The V gene end was trimmed by 4 bases and the J gene end by 4 bases; junction bases not matched to a gene: 8. Germline lookup yields CDR1 SQVTM and CDR2 ANQGSEA. The CDR3 runs 15 residues. The CDR3 DNA reads TGCAGCGTTGCCGGGACAGGGTTAGGGTACAATGAGCAGTTCTTC. It codes for CSVAGTGLGYNEQFF.

In DNA, the CDR3 is TGTGCCAGCAGTTTTGGACAGGATCAGCCCCAGCATTTT. Its translation: CASSFGQDQPQHF. The genes are TRBV12-3 or TRBV12-4 and TRBJ1-5, with 7 bases fitting TRBD1. Germline trimming cut 3 bases from V and 5 bases from J; bases unmatched to any gene: 1. The CDR3 has 13 residues.

The chain joins TRBV9 to TRBJ2-5; 7 bases match TRBD1. V was clipped by 0 bases and J by 3 bases; unmatched bases: 8. This CDR3 has 16 residues. The germline gives CDR1 SGDLS, CDR2 YYNGEE. The CDR3 region is CASSVVPTGTKETQYF. The CDR3, as DNA: TGTGCCAGCAGCGTAGTCCCGACAGGGACGAAAGAGACCCAGTACTTC.

V gene TRBV25-1 combines with J gene TRBJ1-1; D is unclear. The CDR3 extends over 13 amino acids. Looked up from germline, CDR1 is MGHDK and CDR2 is SYGVNS. Deletions cut 6 bases from V and 0 bases from J, with 8 bases between. Here the CDR3 reads CASRLSLNTEAFF. DNA of the CDR3: TGTGCCAGCAGATTGAGCTTGAACACTGAAGCTTTCTTT. The whole variable domain, filled in from reference TRBV25-1 and TRBJ1-1, reads EADIYQTPRYLVIGTGKKITLECSQTMGHDKMYWYQQDPGMELHLIHYSYGVNSTEKGDLSSESTVSRIRTEHFPLTLESARPSHTSQYLCASRLSLNTEAFFGQGTRLTVV.

The chain employs TRBV2 and TRBJ2-7; TRBD2 aligns across 7 bases. The ends lost 7 bases at V and 3 bases at J; junction bases unmatched: 15. CDR1 and CDR2 (germline): SNHLY, FYNNEI. The CDR3 extends over 16 amino acids. The CDR3 DNA reads TGTGCCAGCATCGACAGCTTAGGACTAGGCCACTACGAGCAGTACTTC. Encoded protein: CASIDSLGLGHYEQYF.

This sequence joins TRBV7-9 and TRBJ2-3, with D tentatively TRBD2 (5 bases). This CDR3 has 15 amino acids. CDR1 is SEHNR and CDR2 is FQNEAQ in the germline V gene (reference sequence). The ends were cut back, 5 bases at V and 3 bases at J, with 15 bases in the middle. CDR3 nucleotide sequence: TGTGCCAGCAGCCCCGGGCTAGCAAGAACAGATACGCAGTATTTT. As protein: CASSPGLARTDTQYF.

The chain recombines TRBV24-1 with TRBJ1-5; possibly TRBD1 for D (5 bases). CDR1 and CDR2 from the germline V gene are KGHDR and SFDVKD. The length of the CDR3 is 14 residues. Trimming left V 9 bases short and J 4 bases short, with 15 bases between. The CDR3 sequence: CATPSKGRNQPQHF. Here the CDR3 DNA reads TGTGCCACCCCTAGTAAGGGGAGGAATCAGCCCCAGCATTTT.

The V call is TRBV7-2, the J call TRBJ2-1; 11 bases align to TRBD2. The CDR3 runs 15 residues. The V and J ends lost 5 bases and 6 bases, in that order; junction bases with no gene match: 6. CDR1 and CDR2 (germline): SGHTA, FQGNSA. This CDR3 is CASSPLAGVLNEQFF. CDR3 nucleotides: TGTGCCAGCAGCCCACTAGCGGGAGTGCTCAATGAGCAGTTCTTC.

The chain links TRBV6-5 to TRBJ1-6; D is possibly TRBD1 (6 bases). Germline CDR1 and CDR2: MNHEY and SVGAGI. There are 16 residues in the CDR3. V was cut by 2 bases and J by 4 bases, with 12 bases left in between. This CDR3 reads CASSYLDSGYNSPLHF. The CDR3 nucleotides read TGTGCCAGCAGTTACCTGGACAGTGGGTATAATTCACCCCTCCACTTT.

V gene TRBV6-5 combines with J gene TRBJ1-1; 11 bases agree with TRBD1. The CDR3 sequence is 11 residues long. Germline trimming cut 7 bases from V and 11 bases from J; bases unmatched to any gene: 3. Germline CDR1 MNHEY, CDR2 SVGAGI. CDR3 sequence (DNA): TGTGCCAGCACCGGGACAGGGGGGGCTTTCTTT. It encodes CASTGTGGAFF.

The count of this clone is one. The V call is TRBV7-9, the J call TRBJ2-7; perhaps TRBD2 as D (6 bases). The CDR3 length is 17 residues. CDR1 is SEHNR, CDR2 FQNEAQ, per germline (reference sequence). V shed 0 bases and J shed 6 bases, with 21 bases lying between them. As DNA, the CDR3 is TGTGCCAGCAGCTTAGCGCCGGGGACCAATTTGCGGGGCGAGCAGTACTTC. It translates to CASSLAPGTNLRGEQYF.

The chain employs TRBV7-9 and TRBJ2-5; TRBD1 matches 8 bases. The CDR3 runs to 14 residues. V was pared by 5 bases and J by 3 bases, with 5 bases of the junction left unmatched. Looked up from germline, CDR1 is SEHNR and CDR2 is FQNEAQ (reference sequence). CDR3 nucleotides: TGTGCCAGCAGCCCCTCGACAGGGGAAGAGACCCAGTACTTC. Amino acids: CASSPSTGEETQYF.

The chain couples TRBV10-3 to TRBJ2-7; 7 bases match TRBD1. The V gene's germline CDR1 is ENHRY and CDR2 SYGVKD. Trimming cost V 6 bases and J 4 bases; bases outside gene matches: 6. The length of the CDR3 is 13 residues. The CDR3 spells CAIRPDRTYEQYF. The CDR3 nucleotides are TGTGCCATCAGGCCGGACAGGACATACGAGCAGTACTTC.

The chain has TRBV7-9 and TRBJ2-7; maybe TRBD2 (5 bases). The CDR3 loop spans 14 amino acids. Germline assignment: CDR1 SEHNR and CDR2 FQNEAQ (reference sequence). V lost 3 bases, J lost 4 bases, and 13 bases lay in between. Here the CDR3 reads CASSFLEGAYEQYF. In nucleotides, the CDR3 is TGTGCCAGCAGCTTTCTCGAGGGAGCTTACGAGCAGTACTTC.

The chain carries TRBV7-3 and TRBJ2-1, with TRBD2 matching over 9 bases. V was clipped by 2 bases and J by 7 bases; unmatched bases: 12. The germline V gene encodes CDR1 SGHTA and CDR2 FQGTGA. The CDR3 contains 17 residues. The CDR3 bases are TGTGCCAGCAGCTTAGGGGGTAGCGGGAGAGCGTTGAATGAGCAGTTCTTC. This encodes CASSLGGSGRALNEQFF.

The V call is TRBV24-1, the J call TRBJ2-5; a possible D gene is TRBD2 (5 bases). Trimming left V 9 bases short and J 8 bases short, with 27 bases between. CDR1 is KGHDR and CDR2 is SFDVKD in the germline V gene. There are 16 residues in the CDR3. CDR3: CATSWKGKDRGDTQYF. The CDR3 region has the DNA TGTGCCACCTCTTGGAAAGGGAAAGACCGGGGAGATACCCAGTACTTC.

V is TRBV11-1 and J is TRBJ2-1, with no clear D. Germline V lookup: CDR1 SGHAT, CDR2 FQDESV (reference sequence). The CDR3 contains 15 residues. Between the trimmed V and J ends, which lost 1 base and 8 bases, there was a span of 15 bases. The CDR3 region is CASSLESLVADEQFF. DNA of the CDR3: TGTGCCAGCAGCTTAGAGAGTCTAGTAGCTGATGAGCAGTTCTTC.